This TCR beta chain was captured by sequencing in a study of blood T cell repertoires in COVID-19. Study as a whole: Whether acute or convalescent, the COVID-19 samples came from the United States, Italy and Spain. Sample material is recorded as cDNA or gDNA derived from T cells, B-cell-depleted T cells, or PBMCs.

TCRdb keeps only in-frame clones here, not all; method: immunoSEQ multiplex PCR. The repertoire has fewer than 350,000 clones, around nine tenths of them found once; the top ten carry over 8%. The origin of this receptor is a man in his forties with active or convalescent COVID-19. Sequenced: peripheral blood.

For the CDR3, the DNA is TGCGCCAGCAGCGAGGGACAGGGAGCCCCCAATGAGCAGTTCTTC. Amino acids: CASSEGQGAPNEQFF. The chain combines TRBV5-1 with TRBJ2-1, with 9 bases identical to TRBD1. With 4 bases clipped from V and 6 bases from J, the junction kept 8 bases outside the gene matches. The germline V gene has CDR1 SGHRS and CDR2 YFSETQ. CDR3 length: 15 residues.